This is a list of T cell receptor beta chains from one sample in a study of blood T cell repertoires in COVID-19. Measured with immunoSEQ multiplex PCR; TCRdb has only the in-frame clones, and not every one. The sample yields fewer than 95,000 clones, roughly nine tenths seen once. The sample taken for sequencing was peripheral blood. Every receptor here comes from a male donor with acute or convalescent COVID-19. CDR3s include the opening cysteine and the closing phenylalanine or tryptophan. Each record gives: clone size, V gene, J gene, D gene, CDR3 DNA, CDR3 protein. D genes are given only for firm matches. The size entry is marked missing in some rows and otherwise reads once, few, many or a size class.

size: NA
V: TRBV7-3
J: TRBJ2-2
D: TRBD1
DNA: TGTGCCAGCAGCCCACAGACAGGGGAGAATGCCGGGGAGCTGTTTTTT
CDR3: CASSPQTGENAGELFF

size: few
V: TRBV7-9
J: TRBJ1-2
D: NA
DNA: TGTGCCAGCAGCTTAGGGGGAGGATCCTATGGCTACACCTTC
CDR3: CASSLGGGSYGYTF

size: NA
V: TRBV7-9
J: TRBJ2-7
D: NA
DNA: TGTGCCAGCAGCTTACCGGGTGGCGACGAGCAGTACTTC
CDR3: CASSLPGGDEQYF

size: NA
V: TRBV27
J: TRBJ1-2
D: TRBD1
DNA: TGTGCCAGCAGTTTAAGGGACAGGGGGGAGGGCTACACCTTC
CDR3: CASSLRDRGEGYTF

size: NA
V: TRBV9
J: TRBJ2-7
D: TRBD1
DNA: TGTGCCAGCAGCGTAGGAGTGGGGACAGGGCACCCGAAGGGCGAGCAGTACTTC
CDR3: CASSVGVGTGHPKGEQYF

size: NA
V: TRBV2
J: TRBJ2-7
D: NA
DNA: TGTGCCAGTGGGGGGACAGAGCCCTACCGGACCTCCTACGAGCAGTACTTC
CDR3: CASGGTEPYRTSYEQYF

size: NA
V: TRBV11-2
J: TRBJ2-7
D: NA
DNA: TGTGCCAGCAGCTTAGCCCCTCGACAGGTCTCCTACGAGCAGTACTTC
CDR3: CASSLAPRQVSYEQYF

size: NA
V: TRBV13
J: TRBJ2-7
D: TRBD1
DNA: TGTGCCAGCAGGCGACAGGGCTACTCCTACGAGCAGTACTTC
CDR3: CASRRQGYSYEQYF

size: NA
V: TRBV5-4
J: TRBJ2-1
D: NA
DNA: TGTGCCAGCAGCTTGGGTGGGGAGCGTCGACTCCCCTACAATGAGCAGTTCTTC
CDR3: CASSLGGERRLPYNEQFF

size: NA
V: TRBV4-1
J: TRBJ1-1
D: NA
DNA: TGCGCCAGCAGCCAGTCTAGGGGGGGCACTGAAGCTTTCTTT
CDR3: CASSQSRGGTEAFF

size: NA
V: TRBV5-1
J: TRBJ2-1
D: TRBD1
DNA: TGCGCCAGTACAGGGGACAATGAGCAGTTCTTC
CDR3: CASTGDNEQFF

size: NA
V: TRBV10-3
J: TRBJ2-3
D: NA
DNA: TGTGCCATCGGCGACAGTCCTAGCACAGATACGCAGTATTTT
CDR3: CAIGDSPSTDTQYF

size: NA
V: TRBV5-6
J: TRBJ1-5
D: TRBD1
DNA: TGTGCCAGCAGCTCGGCTGGGACAGGGGCTCAGCCCCAGCATTTT
CDR3: CASSSAGTGAQPQHF

size: once
V: TRBV6-5
J: TRBJ2-3
D: TRBD1
DNA: TGTGCCAGCCCCGGGACAGGGGGCCAAGATACGCAGTATTTT
CDR3: CASPGTGGQDTQYF

size: NA
V: TRBV4-1
J: TRBJ1-2
D: NA
DNA: TGCGCCAGCAGTAACGGAGGCTCCCTGAATGATGGCTACACCTTC
CDR3: CASSNGGSLNDGYTF

size: few
V: TRBV6-5
J: TRBJ1-6
D: NA
DNA: TGTGCCAGCAGAGGGGAAGTAGATGGTTCACCCCTCCACTTT
CDR3: CASRGEVDGSPLHF

size: once
V: TRBV21-1
J: TRBJ2-7
D: NA
DNA: TGTGCCAGCAGCAAAAGAGGGCAGGGGGCGTACGAGCAGTACTTC
CDR3: CASSKRGQGAYEQYF

size: NA
V: TRBV4-2
J: TRBJ1-6
D: TRBD1
DNA: TGTGCCAGCAGCCAATCGGGACAGGAAAGCTCCTATAATTCACCCCTCCACTTT
CDR3: CASSQSGQESSYNSPLHF

size: NA
V: TRBV10-3
J: TRBJ2-7
D: TRBD1
DNA: TGTGCCATCAGGGGACCGGGACAGGGGCCCTACGAGCAGTACTTC
CDR3: CAIRGPGQGPYEQYF

size: NA
V: TRBV10-3
J: TRBJ2-1
D: NA
DNA: TGTGCCATCAGCCCCACCGGTACCCTCGGGTCCTACAATGAGCAGTTCTTC
CDR3: CAISPTGTLGSYNEQFF

size: NA
V: TRBV5-6
J: TRBJ2-5
D: TRBD1
DNA: TGTGCCAGCAGCCCAACAACAGGGGGGGAGACCCAGTACTTC
CDR3: CASSPTTGGETQYF

size: NA
V: TRBV5-6
J: TRBJ2-7
D: NA
DNA: TGTGCCAGCAGCTTGGGCAGGGTTGACGAGCAGTACTTC
CDR3: CASSLGRVDEQYF

size: NA
V: TRBV11-2
J: TRBJ1-6
D: NA
DNA: TGTGCCAGCAGCTTCCTGAACGGGGGTCAGCTCTTCTTT
CDR3: CASSFLNGGQLFF

size: NA
V: TRBV30
J: TRBJ2-7
D: NA
DNA: TGTGCCTGGAGTGCGGGACCAGGGGGAGGCTACGAGCAGTACTTC
CDR3: CAWSAGPGGGYEQYF

size: NA
V: TRBV30
J: TRBJ2-2
D: NA
DNA: TGTGCCTGGAGGGGAGGAGGGGAGCTGTTTTTT
CDR3: CAWRGGGELFF

size: NA
V: TRBV5-5
J: TRBJ2-7
D: NA
DNA: TGTGCCAGCAGCTTATCCGCCGGACATTACTACGAGCAGTACTTC
CDR3: CASSLSAGHYYEQYF

size: NA
V: TRBV28
J: TRBJ1-2
D: TRBD1
DNA: TGTGCCAGCAGGGGTGGGACAGGGGGCTATGGCTACACCTTC
CDR3: CASRGGTGGYGYTF

size: NA
V: TRBV5-4
J: TRBJ2-5
D: NA
DNA: TGTGCCAGCAGCTGGGGGGACAGCCAAGAGACCCAGTACTTC
CDR3: CASSWGDSQETQYF

size: NA
V: TRBV2
J: TRBJ2-5
D: TRBD1
DNA: TGTGCCAGCAGTTCAGGGGGTCAACTTCAAGAGACCCAGTACTTC
CDR3: CASSSGGQLQETQYF

size: NA
V: TRBV23-1
J: TRBJ2-5
D: TRBD1
DNA: TGCGCCAGCAGAAGGACAGGGGACTGTGAGACCCAGTACTTC
CDR3: CASRRTGDCETQYF

size: NA
V: TRBV5-1
J: TRBJ1-1
D: TRBD1
DNA: TGCGCCAGCAGCTTAACCGGGACAGGGAGTAGTAACACTGAAGCTTTCTTT
CDR3: CASSLTGTGSSNTEAFF

size: NA
V: TRBV7-3
J: TRBJ2-3
D: NA
DNA: TGTGCCAGCAGCTCGACAGTGAGCACAGATACGCAGTATTTT
CDR3: CASSSTVSTDTQYF

size: NA
V: TRBV6-4
J: TRBJ1-2
D: TRBD1
DNA: TGTGCCAGCAGTGACTCCAACCCGGCGACAGGGCGCTACACCTTC
CDR3: CASSDSNPATGRYTF

size: NA
V: TRBV15
J: TRBJ1-5
D: NA
DNA: TGTGCCACCAGCAGAGAGCCCGACAGTGGCAATCAGCCCCAGCATTTT
CDR3: CATSREPDSGNQPQHF

size: NA
V: TRBV3-1/TRBV3-2
J: TRBJ2-6
D: TRBD1
DNA: TGTGCCAGCAGCCGGGACAGTGGGGCCAACGTCCTGACTTTC
CDR3: CASSRDSGANVLTF

size: NA
V: TRBV2
J: TRBJ1-5
D: NA
DNA: TGTGCCAGCAGTGAAGGAACGTCGGGCAATCAGCCCCAGCATTTT
CDR3: CASSEGTSGNQPQHF

size: once
V: TRBV5-5
J: TRBJ2-1
D: TRBD2
DNA: TGTGCCAGCAGCGACGGGCCCCTAGCGGGGGCAACCAATGAGCAGTTCTTC
CDR3: CASSDGPLAGATNEQFF